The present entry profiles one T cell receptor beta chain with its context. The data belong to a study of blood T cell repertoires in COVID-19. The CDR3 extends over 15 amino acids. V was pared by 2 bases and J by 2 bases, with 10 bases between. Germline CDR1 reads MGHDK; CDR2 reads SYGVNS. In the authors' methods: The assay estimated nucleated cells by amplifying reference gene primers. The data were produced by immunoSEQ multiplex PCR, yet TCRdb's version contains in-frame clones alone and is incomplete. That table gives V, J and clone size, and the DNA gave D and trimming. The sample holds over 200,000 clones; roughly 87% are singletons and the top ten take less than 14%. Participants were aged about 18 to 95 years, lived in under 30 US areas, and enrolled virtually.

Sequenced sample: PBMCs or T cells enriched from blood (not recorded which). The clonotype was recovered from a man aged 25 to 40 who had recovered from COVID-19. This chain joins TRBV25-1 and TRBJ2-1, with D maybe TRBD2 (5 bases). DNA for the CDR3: TGTGCCAGCAGTGAAGATCGGACTGCCTACAATGAGCAGTTCTTC. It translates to CASSEDRTAYNEQFF.